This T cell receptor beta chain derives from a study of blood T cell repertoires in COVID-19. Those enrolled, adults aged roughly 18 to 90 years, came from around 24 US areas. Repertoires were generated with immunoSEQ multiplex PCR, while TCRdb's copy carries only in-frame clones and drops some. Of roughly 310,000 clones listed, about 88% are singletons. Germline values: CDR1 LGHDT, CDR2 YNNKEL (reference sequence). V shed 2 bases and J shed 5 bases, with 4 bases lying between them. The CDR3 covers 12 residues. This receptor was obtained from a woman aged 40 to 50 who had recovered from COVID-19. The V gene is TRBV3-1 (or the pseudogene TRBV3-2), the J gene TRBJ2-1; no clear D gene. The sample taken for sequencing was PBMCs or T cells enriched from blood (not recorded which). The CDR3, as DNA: TGTGCCAGCAGCCAATCCAACAATGAGCAGTTCTTC. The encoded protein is CASSQSNNEQFF.